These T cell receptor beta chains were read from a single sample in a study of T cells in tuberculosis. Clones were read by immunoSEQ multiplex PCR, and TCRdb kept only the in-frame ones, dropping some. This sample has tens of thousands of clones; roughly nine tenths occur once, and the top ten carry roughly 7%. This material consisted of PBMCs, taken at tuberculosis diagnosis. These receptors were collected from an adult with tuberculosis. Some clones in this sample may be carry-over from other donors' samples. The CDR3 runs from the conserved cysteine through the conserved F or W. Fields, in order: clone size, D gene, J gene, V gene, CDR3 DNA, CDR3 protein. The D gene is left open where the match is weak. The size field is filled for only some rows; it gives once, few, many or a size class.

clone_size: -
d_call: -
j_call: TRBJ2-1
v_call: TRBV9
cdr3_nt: TGTGCCAGCAGCGTAGCACCTGGGGGGATGAGGAATGAGCAGTTCTTC
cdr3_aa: CASSVAPGGMRNEQFF

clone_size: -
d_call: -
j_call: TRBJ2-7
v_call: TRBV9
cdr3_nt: TGTGCCAGCAGCCTAGATAGCGTGGACGAGCAGTACTTC
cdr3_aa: CASSLDSVDEQYF

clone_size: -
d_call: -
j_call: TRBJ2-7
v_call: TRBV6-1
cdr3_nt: TGTGCCAGCACCGCCGCCCTAGCTCGCGAGCAGTACTTC
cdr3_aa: CASTAALAREQYF

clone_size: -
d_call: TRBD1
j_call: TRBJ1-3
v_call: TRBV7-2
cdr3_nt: TGTGCCAGCAGCTGGGGACAGCTAGGAAACACCATATATTTT
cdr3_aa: CASSWGQLGNTIYF

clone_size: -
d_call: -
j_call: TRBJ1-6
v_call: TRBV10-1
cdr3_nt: TGCGCCAGCAGTGATTCTCTTAATTCACCCCTCCACTTT
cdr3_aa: CASSDSLNSPLHF

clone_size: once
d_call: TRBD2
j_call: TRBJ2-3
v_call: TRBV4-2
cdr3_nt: TGTGCCAGCAGCCAAGTCGCGAGCGGGGGGTCGGCAGATACGCAGTATTTT
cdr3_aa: CASSQVASGGSADTQYF

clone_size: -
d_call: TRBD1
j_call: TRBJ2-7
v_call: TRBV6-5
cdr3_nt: TGTGCCAGCAGTTACTCTGGGACAGGGGAGGAGCAGTACTTC
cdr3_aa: CASSYSGTGEEQYF

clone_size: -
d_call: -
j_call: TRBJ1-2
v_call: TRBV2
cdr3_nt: TGTGCCAGCAGTGTCGGGGGTTTCGGCTACACCTTC
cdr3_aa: CASSVGGFGYTF

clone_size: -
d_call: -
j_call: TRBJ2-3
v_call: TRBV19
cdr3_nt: TGTGCCACCACTAGGAGGGACGGGACAGATACGCAGTATTTT
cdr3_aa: CATTRRDGTDTQYF

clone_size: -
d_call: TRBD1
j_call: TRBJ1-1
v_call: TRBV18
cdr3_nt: TGTGCCAGCTCACCACTTACAGGGGACACTGAAGCTTTCTTT
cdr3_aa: CASSPLTGDTEAFF

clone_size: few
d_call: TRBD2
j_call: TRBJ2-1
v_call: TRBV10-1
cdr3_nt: TGCGCCCTTCAGGCGGGACTAGCGGGGACTGAGCAGTTCTTC
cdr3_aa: CALQAGLAGTEQFF

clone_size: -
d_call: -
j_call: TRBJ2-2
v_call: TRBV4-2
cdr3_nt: TGTGCCAGCAGCCAAGAGGGCCTGAGAACCGGGGAGCTGTTTTTT
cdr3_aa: CASSQEGLRTGELFF

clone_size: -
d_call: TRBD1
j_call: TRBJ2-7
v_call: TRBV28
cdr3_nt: TGTGCCAGCAGTTCCACCGGGACAGGGGGCCACGAGCAGTACTTC
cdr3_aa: CASSSTGTGGHEQYF

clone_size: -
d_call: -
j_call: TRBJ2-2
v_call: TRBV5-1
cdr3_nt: TGCGCCAGCAGAGGGGCGAACACCGGGGAGCTGTTTTTT
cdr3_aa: CASRGANTGELFF

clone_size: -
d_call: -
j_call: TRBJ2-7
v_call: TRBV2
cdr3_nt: TGTGCCAGCCTCGGGGGTACCTACGAGCAGTACTTC
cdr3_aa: CASLGGTYEQYF

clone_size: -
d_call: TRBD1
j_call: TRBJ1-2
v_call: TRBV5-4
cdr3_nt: TGTGCCAGCAGCTTGGGGGGACAGTACTATGGCTACACCTTC
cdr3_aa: CASSLGGQYYGYTF

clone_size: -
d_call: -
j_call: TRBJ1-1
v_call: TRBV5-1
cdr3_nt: TGCGCCAGCAGCCCCCCCTCGGGGATCATGAACACTGAAGCTTTCTTT
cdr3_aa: CASSPPSGIMNTEAFF

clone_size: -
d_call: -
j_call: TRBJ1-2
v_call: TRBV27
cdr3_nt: TGTGCCAGCAGTTTTACTCCCACTTACTCAGGGGCCTATGGCTACACCTTC
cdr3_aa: CASSFTPTYSGAYGYTF

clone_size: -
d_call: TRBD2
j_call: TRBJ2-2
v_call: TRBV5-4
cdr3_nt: TGTGCCAGCAGAAACCGACTAGCGGGGACCGGGGAGCTGTTTTTT
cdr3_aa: CASRNRLAGTGELFF

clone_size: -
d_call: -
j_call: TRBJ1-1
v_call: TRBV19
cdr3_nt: TGTGCCAGTACCAAATCCAGGGTGCCCTTGGGAACTGAAGCTTTCTTT
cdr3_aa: CASTKSRVPLGTEAFF

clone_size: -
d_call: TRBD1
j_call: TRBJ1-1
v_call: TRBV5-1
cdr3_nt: TGCGCCAGCAGCTCCTGGACAGGGGCTTCTCTAGGGGCTGAAGCTTTCTTT
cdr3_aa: CASSSWTGASLGAEAFF

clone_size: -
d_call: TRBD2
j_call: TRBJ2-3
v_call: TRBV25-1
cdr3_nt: TGTGCCAGCAGTGAACTAGCGGGGGCAGATACGCAGTATTTT
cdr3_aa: CASSELAGADTQYF

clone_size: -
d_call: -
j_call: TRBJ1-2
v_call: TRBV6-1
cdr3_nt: TGTGCCAGCAGTGTTTCGGGGTTTGTAAGTTATGGCTACACCTTC
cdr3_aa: CASSVSGFVSYGYTF

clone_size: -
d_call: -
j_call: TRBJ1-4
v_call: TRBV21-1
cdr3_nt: TGTGCCAGCAACAGGGGGCGCCGGAAACTGTTTTTT
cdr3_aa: CASNRGRRKLFF

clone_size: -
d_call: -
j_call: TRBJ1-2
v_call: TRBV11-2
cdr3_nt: TGTGCCAGCAGCTTAGGGGAGGCGGGCTATGGCTACACCTTC
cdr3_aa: CASSLGEAGYGYTF

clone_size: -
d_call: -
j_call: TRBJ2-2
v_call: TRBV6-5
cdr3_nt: TGTGCCAGCAGTTACTCCGGGTTGAGGGAGCTGTTTTTT
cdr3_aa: CASSYSGLRELFF

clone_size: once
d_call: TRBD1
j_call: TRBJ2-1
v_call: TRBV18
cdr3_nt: TGTGCCAGCTCAACCGGGACAGGGCGGTACAATGAGCAGTTCTTC
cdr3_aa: CASSTGTGRYNEQFF

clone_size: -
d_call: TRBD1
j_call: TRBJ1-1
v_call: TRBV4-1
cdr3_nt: TGCGCCAGCAGCCCCGGACAGGGTCCTACCTACACTGAAGCTTTCTTT
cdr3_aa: CASSPGQGPTYTEAFF

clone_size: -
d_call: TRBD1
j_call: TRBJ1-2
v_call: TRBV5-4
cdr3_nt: TGTGCCAGCAGCTTGTTTTGGGACAGCTATGGCTACACCTTC
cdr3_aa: CASSLFWDSYGYTF